These 7 T cell receptor beta chains came from one sample sequenced in a study of T-cell memory formation after mild COVID-19. MiXCR, applied by TCRdb to the 5' RACE reads, yields one record per CDR3 protein. The data contain roughly 6,000 distinct CDR3 sequences, roughly a fifth of them seen just once; the ten biggest clones take up 50% to 70%. Input material: PBMCs or a T cell subset sorted from them (not recorded which). All receptors derive from an adult woman who had mild COVID-19 (a few samples of this study predate the infection). Cell type and time point are not known.

This clonotype occurred many times. The chain has TRBV9 and TRBJ2-1, with TRBD2 matching 7 bases. CDR1 is SGDLS and CDR2 is YYNGEE in the germline V gene. CDR3 length equals 14 residues. V shed 7 bases and J 4 bases; nucleotides not matched to a gene: 8. The DNA of the CDR3 is TGTGCCAGCGCTTCGGGGGGTACGTACAATGAGCAGTTCTTC. This encodes CASASGGTYNEQFF.

The V call is TRBV7-9, the J call TRBJ1-2; D is undetermined. In germline, CDR1 is SEHNR, CDR2 FQNEAQ (reference sequence). V lost 0 bases and J 6 bases, leaving 8 bases between the germline ends. The CDR3 runs 13 residues. CDR3 loop: CASSLANGNGYTF. DNA of the CDR3: TGTGCCAGCAGCTTAGCGAACGGGAATGGCTACACCTTC.

This clonotype came up many times. The V gene is TRBV18, the J gene TRBJ2-3; D is undetermined. V lost 2 bases and J lost 2, with 14 bases in between. The germline V gene encodes CDR1 KGHSH and CDR2 LQKENI. This CDR3 region has 16 residues. In DNA, the CDR3 is TGTGCCAGCTCACCAGCTTCAGGCGGACCCACAGATACGCAGTATTTT. It codes for CASSPASGGPTDTQYF. The full variable domain, in which reference TRBV18 and TRBJ2-3 provide the parts outside the CDR3, is NAGVMQNPRHLVRRRGQEARLRCSPMKGHSHVYWYRQLPEEGLKFMVYLQKENIIDESGMPKERFSAEFPKEGPSILRIQQVVRGDSAAYFCASSPASGGPTDTQYFGPGTRLTVL.

Many counts were recorded for this clonotype. V is TRBV5-4 and J is TRBJ2-3; no definite D call. This CDR3 contains 13 residues. The ends were cut back, 1 base at V and 5 bases at J, with 8 bases in the middle. The V gene's germline CDR1 is SGHNT and CDR2 YYREEE (reference sequence). CDR3 loop: CASSLIPRDTQYF. CDR3 bases: TGTGCCAGCAGCTTGATTCCCAGAGATACGCAGTATTTT. Filled out from reference TRBV5-4 and TRBJ2-3, the complete variable domain reads ETGVTQSPTHLIKTRGQQVTLRCSSQSGHNTVSWYQQALGQGPQFIFQYYREEENGRGNFPPRFSGLQFPNYSSELNVNALELDDSALYLCASSLIPRDTQYFGPGTRLTVL.

By its share, this clonotype is medium-sized. This chain uses TRBV20-1 with TRBJ1-1, with no clear D. Trimming shortened V by 3 bases and J by 0 bases, and 14 bases separated the two germline ends. The germline gives CDR1 DFQATT, CDR2 SNEGSKA (reference sequence). There are 15 residues in the CDR3. This chain's CDR3 is CSARGGQILNTEAFF. As DNA, the CDR3 is TGCAGTGCTAGGGGAGGGCAGATTTTGAACACTGAAGCTTTCTTT.

This clonotype was counted many times. The chain has TRBV24-1 and TRBJ2-7; no definite D call. V dropped 3 bases and J dropped 5 bases, with 4 bases sitting between them. Germline CDR1 and CDR2: KGHDR and SFDVKD. CDR3 size: 11 residues. DNA of the CDR3: TGTGCCACCAGTGATACGAACGAGCAGTACTTC. This encodes CATSDTNEQYF.

This clonotype showed up many times. This sequence joins TRBV20-1 and TRBJ1-1, with 8 bases fitting TRBD1. Germline V lookup: CDR1 DFQATT, CDR2 SNEGSKA (reference sequence). V lost 4 bases and J lost 0; bases outside the gene matches: 4. There are 14 residues in the CDR3. The CDR3 sequence: CSATSGGLNTEAFF. Here the CDR3 DNA reads TGCAGTGCTACCTCAGGGGGCCTGAACACTGAAGCTTTCTTT.